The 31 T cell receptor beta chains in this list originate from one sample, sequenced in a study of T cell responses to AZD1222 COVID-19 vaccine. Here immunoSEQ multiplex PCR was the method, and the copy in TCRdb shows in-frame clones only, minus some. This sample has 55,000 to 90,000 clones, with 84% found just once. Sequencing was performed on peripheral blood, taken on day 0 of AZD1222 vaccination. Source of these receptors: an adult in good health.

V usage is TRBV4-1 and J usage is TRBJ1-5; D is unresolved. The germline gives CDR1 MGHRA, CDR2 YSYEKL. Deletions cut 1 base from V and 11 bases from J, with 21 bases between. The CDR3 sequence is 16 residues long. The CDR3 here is CASSQVVVVQRQTQHF. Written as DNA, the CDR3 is TGCGCCAGCAGCCAAGTTGTCGTGGTACAGAGGCAGACCCAGCATTTT.

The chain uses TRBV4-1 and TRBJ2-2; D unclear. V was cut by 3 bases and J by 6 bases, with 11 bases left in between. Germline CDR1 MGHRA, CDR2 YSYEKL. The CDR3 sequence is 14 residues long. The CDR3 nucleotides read TGCGCCAGCAGCCACGGACGGATCTCCGGGGAGCTGTTTTTT. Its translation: CASSHGRISGELFF.

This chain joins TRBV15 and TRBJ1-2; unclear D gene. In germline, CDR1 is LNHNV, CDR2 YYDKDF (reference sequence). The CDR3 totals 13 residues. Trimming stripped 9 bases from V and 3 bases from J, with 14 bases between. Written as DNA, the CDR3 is TGTGCCACTAGCCAGGAGAGGGACTATGGCTACACCTTC. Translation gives CATSQERDYGYTF.

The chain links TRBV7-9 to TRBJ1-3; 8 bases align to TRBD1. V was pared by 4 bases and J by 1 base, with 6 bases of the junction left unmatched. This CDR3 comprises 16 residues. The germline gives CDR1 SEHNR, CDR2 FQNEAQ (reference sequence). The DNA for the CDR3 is TGTGCCAGCAGCTCCCCGGGACAGGCTTCTGGAAACACCATATATTTT. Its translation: CASSSPGQASGNTIYF.

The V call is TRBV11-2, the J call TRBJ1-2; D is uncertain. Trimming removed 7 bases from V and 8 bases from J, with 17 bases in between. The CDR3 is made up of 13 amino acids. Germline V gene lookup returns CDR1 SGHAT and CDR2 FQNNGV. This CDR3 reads CASTPSTNLGYTF. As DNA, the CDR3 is TGTGCCAGCACTCCGAGCACAAACCTCGGCTACACCTTC.

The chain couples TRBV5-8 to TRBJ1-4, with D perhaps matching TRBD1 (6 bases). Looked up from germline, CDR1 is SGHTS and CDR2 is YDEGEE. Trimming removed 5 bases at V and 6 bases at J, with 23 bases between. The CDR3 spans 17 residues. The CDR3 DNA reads TGTGCCAGCAGTTCCCCCGCGGGGGGGGCGTTTTATGAAAAACTGTTTTTT. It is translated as CASSSPAGGAFYEKLFF.

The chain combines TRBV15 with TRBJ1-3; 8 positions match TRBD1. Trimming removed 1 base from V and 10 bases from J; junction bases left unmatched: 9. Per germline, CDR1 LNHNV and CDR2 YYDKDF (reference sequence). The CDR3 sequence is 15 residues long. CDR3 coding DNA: TGTGCCACCAGCAGAGGAGGGACAGGTCAAAAAACCATATATTTT. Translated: CATSRGGTGQKTIYF.

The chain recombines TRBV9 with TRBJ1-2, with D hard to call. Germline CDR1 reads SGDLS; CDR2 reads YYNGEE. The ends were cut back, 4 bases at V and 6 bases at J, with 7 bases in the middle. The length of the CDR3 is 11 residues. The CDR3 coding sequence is TGTGCCAGCAGCAGGGCGGATGGCTACACCTTC. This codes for CASSRADGYTF. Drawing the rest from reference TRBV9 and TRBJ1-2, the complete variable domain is DSGVTQTPKHLITATGQRVTLRCSPRSGDLSVYWYQQSLDQGLQFLIQYYNGEERAKGNILERFSAQQFPDLHSELNLSSLELGDSALYFCASSRADGYTFGSGTRLTVV.

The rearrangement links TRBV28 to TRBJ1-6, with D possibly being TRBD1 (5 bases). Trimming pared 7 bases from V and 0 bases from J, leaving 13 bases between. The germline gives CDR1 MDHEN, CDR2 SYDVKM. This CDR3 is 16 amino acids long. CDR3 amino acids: CASIIGGSSYNSPLHF. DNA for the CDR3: TGTGCCAGCATAATCGGGGGGAGCTCCTATAATTCACCCCTCCACTTT.

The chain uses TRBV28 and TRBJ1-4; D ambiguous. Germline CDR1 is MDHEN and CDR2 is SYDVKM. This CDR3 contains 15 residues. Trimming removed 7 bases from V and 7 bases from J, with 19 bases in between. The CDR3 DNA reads TGTGCCAGCACCCCCGCGAGCTCCTGGGGTGAAAAACTGTTTTTT. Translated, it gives CASTPASSWGEKLFF.

Here the CDR3 DNA reads TGTGCCAGCAGTTTTGCCGGAAAGCCCCAGCATTTT. The encoded protein is CASSFAGKPQHF. The genes are TRBV28 and TRBJ1-5; D is unclear. Trimming removed 3 bases at V and 8 bases at J, with 8 bases between. CDR3 length: 12 residues. The germline V gene has CDR1 MDHEN and CDR2 SYDVKM.

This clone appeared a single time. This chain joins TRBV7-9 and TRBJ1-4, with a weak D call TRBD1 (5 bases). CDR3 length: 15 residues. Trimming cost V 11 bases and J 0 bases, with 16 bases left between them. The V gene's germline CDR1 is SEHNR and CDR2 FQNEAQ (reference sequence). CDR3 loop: CAGGGRTATNEKLFF. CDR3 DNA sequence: TGTGCCGGGGGTGGGCGGACTGCAACTAATGAAAAACTGTTTTTT.

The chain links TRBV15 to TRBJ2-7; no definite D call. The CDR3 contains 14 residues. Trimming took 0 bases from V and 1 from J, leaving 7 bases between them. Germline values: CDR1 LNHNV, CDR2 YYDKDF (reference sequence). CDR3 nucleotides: TGTGCCACCAGCAGAGATTCGAGATCCTACGAGCAGTACTTC. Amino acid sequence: CATSRDSRSYEQYF.

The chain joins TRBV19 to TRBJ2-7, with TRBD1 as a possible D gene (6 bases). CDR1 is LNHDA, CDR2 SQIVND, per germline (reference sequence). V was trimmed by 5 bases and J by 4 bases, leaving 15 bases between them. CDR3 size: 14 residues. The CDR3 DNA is TGTGCCAGTAGTGTCCAGGACAGTTTTTACGAGCAGTACTTC. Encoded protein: CASSVQDSFYEQYF.

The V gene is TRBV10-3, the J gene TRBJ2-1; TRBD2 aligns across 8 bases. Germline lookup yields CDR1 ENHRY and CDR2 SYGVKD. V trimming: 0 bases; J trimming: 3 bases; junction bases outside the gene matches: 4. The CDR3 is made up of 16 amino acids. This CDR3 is CAISESGRGGYNEQFF. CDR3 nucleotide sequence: TGTGCCATCAGTGAGTCAGGTCGGGGGGGCTACAATGAGCAGTTCTTC.

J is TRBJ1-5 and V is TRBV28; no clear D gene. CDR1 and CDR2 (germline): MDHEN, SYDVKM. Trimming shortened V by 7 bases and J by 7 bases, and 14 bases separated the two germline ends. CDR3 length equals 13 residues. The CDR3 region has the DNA TGTGCCAGCACCACTGGGGTTTGGCAGCCCCAGCATTTT. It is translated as CASTTGVWQPQHF.

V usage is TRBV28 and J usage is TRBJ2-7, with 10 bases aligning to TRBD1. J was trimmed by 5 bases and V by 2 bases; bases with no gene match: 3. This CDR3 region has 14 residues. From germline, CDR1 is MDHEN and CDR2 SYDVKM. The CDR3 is CASSLGTGVNEQYF. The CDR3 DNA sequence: TGTGCCAGCAGTTTAGGGACAGGGGTTAACGAGCAGTACTTC.

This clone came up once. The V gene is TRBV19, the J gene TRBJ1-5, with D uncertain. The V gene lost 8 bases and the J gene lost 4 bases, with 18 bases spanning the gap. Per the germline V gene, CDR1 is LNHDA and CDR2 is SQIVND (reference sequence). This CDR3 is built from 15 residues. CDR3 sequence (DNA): TGTGCCAGTGGGCTGGCTCTCTGGGCTAATCAGCCCCAGCATTTT. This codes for CASGLALWANQPQHF.

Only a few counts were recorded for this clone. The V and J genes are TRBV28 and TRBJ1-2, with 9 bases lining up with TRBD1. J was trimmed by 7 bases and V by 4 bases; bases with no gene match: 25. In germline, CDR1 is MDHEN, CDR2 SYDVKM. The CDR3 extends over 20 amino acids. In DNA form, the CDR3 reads TGTGCCAGCAGTTCCCCCGTCTTGGGACAGGGTGGGAGTGATCCTAGTGGCTACACCTTC. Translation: CASSSPVLGQGGSDPSGYTF.

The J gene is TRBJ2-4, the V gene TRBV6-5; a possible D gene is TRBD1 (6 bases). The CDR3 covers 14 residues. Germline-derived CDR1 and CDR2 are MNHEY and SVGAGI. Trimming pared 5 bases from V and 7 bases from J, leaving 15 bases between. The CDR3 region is CASSTLGADNIQYF. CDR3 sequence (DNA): TGTGCCAGCAGTACCTTGGGGGCGGACAACATTCAGTACTTC.

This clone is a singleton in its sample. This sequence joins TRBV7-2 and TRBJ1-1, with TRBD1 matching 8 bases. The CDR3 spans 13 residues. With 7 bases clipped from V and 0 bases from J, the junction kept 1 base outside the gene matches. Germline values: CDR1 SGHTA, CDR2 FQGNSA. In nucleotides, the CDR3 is TGTGCCAGCACGACAGGGGTGAACACTGAAGCTTTCTTT. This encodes CASTTGVNTEAFF. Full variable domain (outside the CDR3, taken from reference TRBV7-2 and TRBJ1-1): GAGVSQSPSNKVTEKGKDVELRCDPISGHTALYWYRQSLGQGLEFLIYFQGNSAPDKSGLPSDRFSAERTGGSVSTLTIQRTQQEDSAVYLCASTTGVNTEAFFGQGTRLTVV.

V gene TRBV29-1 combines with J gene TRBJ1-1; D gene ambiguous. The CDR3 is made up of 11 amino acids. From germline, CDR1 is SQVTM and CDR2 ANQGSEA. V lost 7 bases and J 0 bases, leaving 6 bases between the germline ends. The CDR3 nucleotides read TGCAGCGGTAAGATGAACACTGAAGCTTTCTTT. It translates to CSGKMNTEAFF.

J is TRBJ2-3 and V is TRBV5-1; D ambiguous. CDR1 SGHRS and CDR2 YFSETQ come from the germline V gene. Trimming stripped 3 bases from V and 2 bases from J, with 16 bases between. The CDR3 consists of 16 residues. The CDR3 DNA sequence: TGCGCCAGCAGCTCCCCGCCGGGTCTAATCACAGATACGCAGTATTTT. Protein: CASSSPPGLITDTQYF. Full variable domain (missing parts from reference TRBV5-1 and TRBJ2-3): KAGVTQTPRYLIKTRGQQVTLSCSPISGHRSVSWYQQTPGQGLQFLFEYFSETQRNKGNFPGRFSGRQFSNSRSEMNVSTLELGDSALYLCASSSPPGLITDTQYFGPGTRLTVL.

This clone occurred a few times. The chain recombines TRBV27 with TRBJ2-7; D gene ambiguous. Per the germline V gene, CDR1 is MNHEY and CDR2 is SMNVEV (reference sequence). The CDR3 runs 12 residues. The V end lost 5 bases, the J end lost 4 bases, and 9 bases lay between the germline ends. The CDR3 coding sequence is TGTGCCAGCAGTATGGACGGATACGAGCAGTACTTC. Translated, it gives CASSMDGYEQYF.

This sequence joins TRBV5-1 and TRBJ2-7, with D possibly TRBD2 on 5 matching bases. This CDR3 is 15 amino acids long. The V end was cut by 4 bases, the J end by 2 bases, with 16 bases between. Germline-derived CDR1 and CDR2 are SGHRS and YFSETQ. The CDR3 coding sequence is TGCGCCAGCAGCCGAGAGGGCCTCACGACCTACGAGCAGTACTTC. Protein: CASSREGLTTYEQYF.

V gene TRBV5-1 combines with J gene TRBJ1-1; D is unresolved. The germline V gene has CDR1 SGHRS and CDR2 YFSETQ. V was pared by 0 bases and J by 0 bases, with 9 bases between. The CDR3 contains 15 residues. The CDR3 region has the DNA TGCGCCAGCAGCTTGGTAGCGACGTTGAACACTGAAGCTTTCTTT. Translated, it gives CASSLVATLNTEAFF.

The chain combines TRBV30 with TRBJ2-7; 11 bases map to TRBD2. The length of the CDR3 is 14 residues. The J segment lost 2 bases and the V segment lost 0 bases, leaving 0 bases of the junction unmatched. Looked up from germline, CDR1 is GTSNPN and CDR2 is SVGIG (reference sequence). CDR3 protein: CAWSVLAGAYEQYF. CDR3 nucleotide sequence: TGTGCCTGGAGTGTACTAGCGGGGGCCTACGAGCAGTACTTC.

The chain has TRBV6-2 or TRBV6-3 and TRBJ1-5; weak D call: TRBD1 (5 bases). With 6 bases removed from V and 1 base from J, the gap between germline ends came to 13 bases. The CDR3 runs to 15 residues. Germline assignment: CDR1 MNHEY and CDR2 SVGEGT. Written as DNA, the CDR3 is TGTGCCAGCAGCTATGGGGGAGTGAGCAATCAGCCCCAGCATTTT. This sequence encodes CASSYGGVSNQPQHF.

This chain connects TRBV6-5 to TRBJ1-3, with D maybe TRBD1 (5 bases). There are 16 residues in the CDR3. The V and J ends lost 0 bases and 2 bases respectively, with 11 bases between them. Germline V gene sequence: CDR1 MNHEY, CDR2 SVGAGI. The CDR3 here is CASSYSGGSTGNTIYF. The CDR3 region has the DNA TGTGCCAGCAGTTACTCTGGGGGGTCTACTGGAAACACCATATATTTT.

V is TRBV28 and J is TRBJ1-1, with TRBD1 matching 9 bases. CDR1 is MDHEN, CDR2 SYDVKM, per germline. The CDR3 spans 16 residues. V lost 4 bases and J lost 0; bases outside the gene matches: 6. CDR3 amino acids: CASSSPGQGMNTEAFF. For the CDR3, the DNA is TGTGCCAGCAGTTCCCCGGGACAGGGAATGAACACTGAAGCTTTCTTT. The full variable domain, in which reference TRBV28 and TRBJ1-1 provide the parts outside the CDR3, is DVKVTQSSRYLVKRTGEKVFLECVQDMDHENMFWYRQDPGLGLRLIYFSYDVKMKEKGDIPEGYSVSREKKERFSLILESASTNQTSMYLCASSSPGQGMNTEAFFGQGTRLTVV.

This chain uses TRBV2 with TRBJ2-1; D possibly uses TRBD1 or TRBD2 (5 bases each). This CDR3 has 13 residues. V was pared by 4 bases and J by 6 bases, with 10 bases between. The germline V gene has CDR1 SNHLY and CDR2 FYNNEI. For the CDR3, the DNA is TGTGCCAGCAGTGTTCAGGGAGTCAATGAGCAGTTCTTC. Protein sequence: CASSVQGVNEQFF.